Each of the 7 T cell receptor beta chains below was sequenced from the same sample in a study of radiation and T cells in renal cell carcinoma. Using immunoSEQ multiplex PCR, the repertoire was profiled, and TCRdb retains in-frame clones only, with some absent. The profile shows around 26,000 clones, 65% to 85% of them singletons. The time point is: blood 2 weeks post-SBRT. As for treatment: 15 Gy SBRT to primary tumor, nephrectomy 4 weeks later. This specimen consisted of blood, obtained from a patient whose treatment included radiotherapy and nephrectomy. The receptor set was obtained from a man aged 55-75 years with renal cell carcinoma.

V is TRBV2 and J is TRBJ2-7; 8 nucleotides line up with TRBD1. Germline-derived CDR1 and CDR2 are SNHLY and FYNNEI. This CDR3 is built from 13 residues. V lost 7 bases and J lost 2; bases outside the gene matches: 4. The CDR3 bases are TGTGCCAGCATCTGGGACAGGCCCTACGAGCAGTACTTC. This translates into CASIWDRPYEQYF.

The chain couples TRBV20-1 to TRBJ2-1; D might be TRBD2 (5 bases). The V gene's germline CDR1 is DFQATT and CDR2 SNEGSKA (reference sequence). The CDR3 runs 8 residues. CDR3: CRAGEQFF. As DNA, the CDR3 is TGCAGGGCGGGCGAGCAGTTCTTC.

The CDR3 DNA follows: TGTGCCAGTAGTATGGCGATGGCAGGGTGGTTCTCTGAAGCTTTCTTT. Its translation is CASSMAMAGWFSEAFF. The chain joins TRBV19 to TRBJ1-1, with D possibly matching TRBD1 (5 bases). Trimming left V 3 bases short and J 6 bases short, with 20 bases between. Germline V gene sequence: CDR1 LNHDA, CDR2 SQIVND (reference sequence). This CDR3 region has 16 residues.

J is TRBJ2-7 and V is TRBV10-2; 12 bases fit TRBD1. Trimming removed 5 bases from V and 4 bases from J; junction bases left unmatched: 3. The CDR3 spans 14 residues. Germline CDR1 reads WSHSY; CDR2 reads SAAADI. CDR3 in amino acids: CASSWGQGAYEQYF. The DNA for the CDR3 is TGCGCCAGCAGTTGGGGACAGGGGGCTTACGAGCAGTACTTC.

The chain has TRBV6-1 and TRBJ1-2, with 7 bases identical to TRBD1. The germline V gene has CDR1 MNHNS and CDR2 SASEGT. The CDR3 length is 14 residues. V was pared by 5 bases and J by 1 base, with 4 bases of the junction left unmatched. The CDR3, as DNA: TGTGCCAGCAGTCGGACAGGCCTTAACTATGGCTACACCTTC. Its protein product is CASSRTGLNYGYTF.

The chain recombines TRBV6-5 with TRBJ2-7; perhaps D is TRBD1 or TRBD2 (5 bases each). The CDR3 loop spans 12 amino acids. Between the trimmed V and J ends, which lost 7 bases and 11 bases, there was a span of 18 bases. Germline CDR1 MNHEY, CDR2 SVGAGI. This chain's CDR3 is CASNNLGGVKYF. The CDR3, as DNA: TGTGCCAGCAATAACCTTGGGGGAGTGAAGTACTTC.

This rearrangement joins TRBV7-2 to TRBJ2-2; D may be TRBD2 (7 bases). The CDR3 is 17 amino acids. CDR1 and CDR2 (germline): SGHTA, FQGNSA. V lost 3 bases, J lost 4 bases, and 18 bases lay in between. CDR3 protein: CASSFQGTTFRTGELFF. CDR3 nucleotides: TGTGCCAGCAGCTTTCAGGGGACTACATTTCGCACCGGGGAGCTGTTTTTT.